Below, one T cell receptor beta chain is given with its context. The sample comes from a study of blood T cell repertoires in COVID-19. Profiled with immunoSEQ multiplex PCR; TCRdb holds only in-frame clones, not every one. The sample yields about 370,000 clones, approximately 88% seen once. The receptor was isolated from a woman in her twenties or thirties with COVID-19, enrolled during active disease. The sequenced material came from peripheral blood.

The CDR3 region is CASSQVLGQGITYEQYF. The CDR3 coding sequence is TGTGCCAGCAGCCAAGTATTGGGACAGGGGATCACCTACGAGCAGTACTTC. The chain links TRBV4-2 to TRBJ2-7, with TRBD1 matching over 10 bases. CDR3 length: 17 residues. With 1 base clipped from V and 2 bases from J, the junction kept 8 bases outside the gene matches. From germline, CDR1 is LGHNA and CDR2 YNFKEQ.